This T cell receptor (beta chain) emerged from a study of Graves' ophthalmopathy and Graves' hyperthyroidism. The overall study: Where ophthalmopathy was absent within 18 months of follow-up, hyperthyroidism was stable.

The sequenced template was RNA, covering the TCR beta CDR3 region. RT-PCR with HTBI primers came first, then second-round multiplex PCR. TCRdb re-called the multiplex PCR reads with MiXCR, one entry per CDR3 protein. The repertoire holds 500,000 to 600,000 distinct CDR3 sequences, with roughly 39% as singletons. People with hyperthyroidism were aged 18 to 65 and newly diagnosed, under 2 months' duration. The CDR3 sequence is 16 residues long. Germline lookup yields CDR1 SEHNR and CDR2 FQNEAQ (reference sequence). V dropped 5 bases and J dropped 0 bases, with 14 bases sitting between them. The sample consisted of peripheral blood or thyroid tissue (not recorded which). This clonotype was obtained from an adult man with Graves' hyperthyroidism. The chain couples TRBV7-9 to TRBJ2-1; no definite D call. This CDR3 reads CASSQVHTVSYNEQFF. For the CDR3, the DNA is TGTGCCAGCAGCCAGGTGCACACCGTCTCCTACAATGAGCAGTTCTTC.